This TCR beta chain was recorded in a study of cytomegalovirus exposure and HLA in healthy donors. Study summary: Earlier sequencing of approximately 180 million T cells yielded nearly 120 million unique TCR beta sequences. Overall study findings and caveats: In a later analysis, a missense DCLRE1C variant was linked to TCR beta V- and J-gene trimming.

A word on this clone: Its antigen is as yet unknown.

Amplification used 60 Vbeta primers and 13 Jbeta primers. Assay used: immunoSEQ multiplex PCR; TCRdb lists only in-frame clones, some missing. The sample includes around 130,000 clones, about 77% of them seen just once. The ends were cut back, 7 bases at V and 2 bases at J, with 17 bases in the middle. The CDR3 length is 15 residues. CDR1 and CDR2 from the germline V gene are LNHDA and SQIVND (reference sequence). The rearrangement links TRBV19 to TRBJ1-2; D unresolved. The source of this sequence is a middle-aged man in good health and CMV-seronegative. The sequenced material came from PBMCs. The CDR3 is CASKDGRHPNYGYTF. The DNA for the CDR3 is TGTGCCAGTAAGGACGGGAGACACCCGAACTATGGCTACACCTTC.